This TCR beta chain originates from a study of CD8+ T cells in alopecia areata. General observations from the study: Scalp specimens additionally yield sequences from normal skin's resident alphabeta T cells. Alopecia totalis/universalis scalp especially showed more expanded CD8+ clones than normal scalp.

Samples from alopecia areata patients were lesional scalp punch biopsies and peripheral blood. PBMCs, the starting material, were the source of sorted CD4+ and CD8+ T cells. Sequencing templates came from extracted RNA that was reverse transcribed into cDNA. Libraries were prepared by immunoSEQ multiplex PCR; TCRdb keeps only in-frame clonotypes and omits some of them. The data show tens of thousands of clones, 51% seen once. This clone was detected a few times. Antigen unknown. Germline V gene data show CDR1 as SGHVS and CDR2 as FQNEAQ. The CDR3 runs 14 residues. Trimming pared 5 bases from V and 4 bases from J, leaving 15 bases between.

The sequenced sample consisted of NKG2D-high CD8+ T cells sorted from blood. This receptor was obtained from a human donor with alopecia areata. This sequence joins TRBV7-8 and TRBJ2-7; D might be TRBD1 (5 bases). The DNA for the CDR3 is TGTGCCAGCAGCCCCGAGACAGTCCCTTACGAGCAGTACTTC. Protein: CASSPETVPYEQYF.